This TCR beta chain derives from a study of T cells in women clearing cervical HPV infection. Study context: Case blood was drawn when the lesion was first found; control blood after infection became undetectable.

V shed 6 bases and J 7 bases; nucleotides not matched to a gene: 7. The CDR3 extends over 14 amino acids. The V gene's germline CDR1 is SGHAT and CDR2 FQNNGV. Profiled with immunoSEQ multiplex PCR; TCRdb holds only in-frame clones, not every one. In total, the table holds under 45,000 clones. With regard to this clone: The read falls 3 residues short of the CDR3 end, and the missing part is taken from the germline J gene.

The source is a woman between 18 and 75 years old with a cervical HPV16 infection that either progressed to CIN3+ or cleared (not recorded which). Sequenced material: blood buffy coat. The V and J genes are TRBV11-2 and TRBJ1-2, with TRBD1 matching over 11 bases. CDR3 sequence: CASRRTGGVGGYTF. Incomplete CDR3 DNA: TGTGCCAGCAGACGGACAGGGGGCGTAGGTGGC.